One sample yielded the 8 T cell receptor beta chains listed below, sequenced in a study of T cell repertoires in cytomegalovirus infection. The antigens for these receptors are not known. TCRdb redid the calling of the reads with MiXCR, one entry per CDR3 protein. This sample has roughly 700,000 distinct CDR3 sequences, with roughly 33% found just once. The specimen was cultured PBMCs, collected from culture after CMV antigen stimulation. The receptors derive from a human donor in good health (CMV status not recorded). Some clones in this sample may be carry-over from other donors' samples.

The rearrangement joins TRBV28 to TRBJ1-2, with D possibly matching TRBD1 (6 bases). This CDR3 has 14 amino acids. Germline CDR1 and CDR2: MDHEN and SYDVKM. Deletions cut 5 bases from V and 3 bases from J, with 13 bases between. The CDR3, as DNA: TGTGCCAGCAGTCCCCCGACAGGCCACTATGGCTACACCTTC. Amino acids: CASSPPTGHYGYTF.

This clonotype has only a few counts. CDR3 in DNA: TGTGCCAGCAGCCCCAGCGGGGGAGGAGATACGCAGTATTTT. This codes for CASSPSGGGDTQYF. The rearrangement links TRBV5-4 to TRBJ2-3; TRBD2 matches at 8 bases. J lost 5 bases, V lost 4 bases, and 6 bases had no gene match. There are 14 residues in the CDR3. Germline V gene data show CDR1 as SGHNT and CDR2 as YYREEE (reference sequence).

This clonotype was seen repeatedly, ten times or more. This rearrangement joins TRBV14 to TRBJ1-1; unclear D gene. Germline V CDR1 and CDR2: SGHDN, FVKESK. The CDR3 spans 14 residues. V lost 6 bases and J lost 4, with 15 bases in between. The CDR3 DNA reads TGTGCCAGCAGGCCTACACATGCGGCCACTGAAGCTTTCTTT. Translation: CASRPTHAATEAFF.

J is TRBJ1-1 and V is TRBV18; 8 nucleotides agree with TRBD1. The ends lost 4 bases at V and 3 bases at J; junction bases unmatched: 7. The V gene's germline CDR1 is KGHSH and CDR2 LQKENI. CDR3 length: 15 amino acids. CDR3 amino acids: CASSRDRIGDTEAFF. For the CDR3, the DNA is TGTGCCAGCTCACGGGACAGGATTGGGGACACTGAAGCTTTCTTT.

The genes are TRBV20-1 and TRBJ2-1; 15 bases are shared with TRBD2. With 6 bases clipped from V and 2 bases from J, the junction kept 8 bases outside the gene matches. Germline values: CDR1 DFQATT, CDR2 SNEGSKA (reference sequence). There are 17 residues in the CDR3. This CDR3 is CSAAQGLAGGTYNEQFF. The CDR3 nucleotides read TGCAGTGCCGCCCAGGGACTAGCGGGGGGAACCTACAATGAGCAGTTCTTC.

The chain combines TRBV12-3 or TRBV12-4 with TRBJ2-1; D gene uncertain. With 2 bases removed from V and 8 bases from J, the gap between germline ends came to 10 bases. The CDR3 is 13 amino acids. The CDR3 nucleotides are TGTGCCAGCAGTTTACTAAGCCGAGATGAGCAGTTCTTC. It encodes CASSLLSRDEQFF.

The chain combines TRBV7-9 with TRBJ1-1, with D hard to call. V was shortened by 1 base and J by 1 base, with 10 bases between the two germline ends. Germline lookup yields CDR1 SEHNR and CDR2 FQNEAQ (reference sequence). The CDR3 is 15 amino acids. The CDR3 region is CASSLGDITNTEAFF. The CDR3 bases are TGTGCCAGCAGCTTAGGCGACATTACGAACACTGAAGCTTTCTTT.

This clonotype was counted only a few times. The chain couples TRBV6-2 or TRBV6-3 to TRBJ2-1; possibly TRBD2 for D (6 bases). Looked up from germline, CDR1 is MNHEY and CDR2 is SVGEGT. This CDR3 contains 16 residues. Deletions cut 6 bases from V and 0 bases from J, with 15 bases between. CDR3 residues: CASRRYSGPSYNEQFF. The CDR3, as DNA: TGTGCCAGCAGGCGATATAGCGGACCCTCCTACAATGAGCAGTTCTTC.